This is a list of T cell receptor beta chains from one sample in a study of T cell responses to AZD1222 COVID-19 vaccine. Assay used: immunoSEQ multiplex PCR; TCRdb lists only in-frame clones, some missing. Of 150,000 to 200,000 clones in the sample, less than 95% are singletons; the top ten hold approximately 0.6%. The specimen was peripheral blood, collected on day 0 of AZD1222 vaccination. The source of these receptors is an adult in good health. Both conserved end residues are part of each CDR3. D genes are given only for firm matches. Clone sizes are given selectively: once, few, many, or a class where the clone is expanded.

V gene: TRBV30
J gene: TRBJ1-2
clone size: NA
D gene: NA
CDR3 DNA: TGTGCCTGGAGCGAAACGACAGGAACTGGCTACACCTTC
CDR3 protein: CAWSETTGTGYTF

V gene: TRBV28
J gene: TRBJ2-1
clone size: NA
D gene: NA
CDR3 DNA: TGTGCCAGCACTTCAGCGGGTTTCTACAATGAGCAGTTCTTC
CDR3 protein: CASTSAGFYNEQFF

V gene: TRBV12-3/TRBV12-4
J gene: TRBJ2-1
clone size: NA
D gene: TRBD2
CDR3 DNA: TGTGCCAGCAGTTTAGCTCTAGCGGAGCGGTTCTTC
CDR3 protein: CASSLALAERFF

V gene: TRBV2
J gene: TRBJ1-4
clone size: NA
D gene: NA
CDR3 DNA: TGTGCCAGCAGGACGGATACTAATGAAAAACTGTTTTTT
CDR3 protein: CASRTDTNEKLFF

V gene: TRBV19
J gene: TRBJ2-1
clone size: NA
D gene: NA
CDR3 DNA: TGTGCCAGTAGTATAGGAGGAGGCTTTCGGAAGGCCAATGAGCAGTTCTTC
CDR3 protein: CASSIGGGFRKANEQFF

V gene: TRBV5-4
J gene: TRBJ1-1
clone size: NA
D gene: NA
CDR3 DNA: TGTGCCAGCAGATTGGACAGACTCAACACTGAAGCTTTCTTT
CDR3 protein: CASRLDRLNTEAFF

V gene: TRBV7-6
J gene: TRBJ2-7
clone size: NA
D gene: TRBD2
CDR3 DNA: TGTGCCAGCAGCTACCAACTAGCGGGAGGGTGGGAGCAGTACTTC
CDR3 protein: CASSYQLAGGWEQYF

V gene: TRBV6-2/TRBV6-3
J gene: TRBJ1-1
clone size: NA
D gene: NA
CDR3 DNA: TGTGCCAGCAGTTACAGTCCCGGGACTGAAGCTTTCTTT
CDR3 protein: CASSYSPGTEAFF

V gene: TRBV29-1
J gene: TRBJ1-1
clone size: few
D gene: NA
CDR3 DNA: TGCAGCGTTGACCCAGGGTCTGCTGAAGCTTTCTTT
CDR3 protein: CSVDPGSAEAFF

V gene: TRBV4-1
J gene: TRBJ1-2
clone size: NA
D gene: NA
CDR3 DNA: TGCGCCAGCAGCCAGGGAGACTACTATGGCTACACCTTC
CDR3 protein: CASSQGDYYGYTF

V gene: TRBV7-9
J gene: TRBJ2-1
clone size: once
D gene: NA
CDR3 DNA: TGTGCCAGCAGCCTTTTGGGGTACAATGAGCAGTTCTTC
CDR3 protein: CASSLLGYNEQFF

V gene: TRBV5-5
J gene: TRBJ2-7
clone size: NA
D gene: NA
CDR3 DNA: TGTGCCAGCAGCTTACTTGCGAGCTCCTACGAGCAGTACTTC
CDR3 protein: CASSLLASSYEQYF

V gene: TRBV6-4
J gene: TRBJ1-5
clone size: NA
D gene: NA
CDR3 DNA: TGTGCCAGCAGTGAGATGATCGGGGACAATCAGCCCCAGCATTTT
CDR3 protein: CASSEMIGDNQPQHF

V gene: TRBV2
J gene: TRBJ1-2
clone size: NA
D gene: NA
CDR3 DNA: TGTGCCAGCAGTGCTCCCGGGACGTTGAAATATGGCTACACCTTC
CDR3 protein: CASSAPGTLKYGYTF

V gene: TRBV10-3
J gene: TRBJ1-5
clone size: once
D gene: NA
CDR3 DNA: TGTGCCATCGGAGGGGGGCAGCCCCAGCATTTT
CDR3 protein: CAIGGGQPQHF

V gene: TRBV5-1
J gene: TRBJ1-3
clone size: NA
D gene: TRBD1
CDR3 DNA: TGCGCCAGCAGCCTACCGGGACAGGGGGCACGGGGAAACACCATATATTTT
CDR3 protein: CASSLPGQGARGNTIYF

V gene: TRBV20-1
J gene: TRBJ1-4
clone size: NA
D gene: NA
CDR3 DNA: TGCAGTACCCTCGGGGGGGGAAAACTGTTTTTT
CDR3 protein: CSTLGGGKLFF

V gene: TRBV4-2
J gene: TRBJ1-5
clone size: NA
D gene: TRBD1
CDR3 DNA: TGTGCCAGCAGCCAAGACCCCGGACAGGGGGTTAATCAGCCCCAGCATTTT
CDR3 protein: CASSQDPGQGVNQPQHF

V gene: TRBV3-1/TRBV3-2
J gene: TRBJ1-3
clone size: once
D gene: NA
CDR3 DNA: TGTGCCAGCAGCCCGCTAGCGAACACCATATATTTT
CDR3 protein: CASSPLANTIYF

V gene: TRBV15
J gene: TRBJ1-5
clone size: NA
D gene: TRBD1
CDR3 DNA: TGTGCCACCAGCAGCCGGACAGGGCGCAATCAGCCCCAGCATTTT
CDR3 protein: CATSSRTGRNQPQHF

V gene: TRBV5-5
J gene: TRBJ1-2
clone size: NA
D gene: TRBD1
CDR3 DNA: TGTGCCAGCAGCTCCCCAGGGACAGGGAGCGGCTATGGCTACACCTTC
CDR3 protein: CASSSPGTGSGYGYTF

V gene: TRBV19
J gene: TRBJ1-5
clone size: NA
D gene: NA
CDR3 DNA: TGTGCCAGTAGTATAGATACTCAATTGCCCCAGCATTTT
CDR3 protein: CASSIDTQLPQHF

V gene: TRBV7-7
J gene: TRBJ2-7
clone size: NA
D gene: TRBD1
CDR3 DNA: TGTGCCAGCAGCCCCAGCCAGGACAGGTTGGGCGAGCAGTACTTC
CDR3 protein: CASSPSQDRLGEQYF

V gene: TRBV2
J gene: TRBJ1-5
clone size: NA
D gene: NA
CDR3 DNA: TGTGCCAGCAGTCAAAGGGTAAATCAGCCCCAGCATTTT
CDR3 protein: CASSQRVNQPQHF

V gene: TRBV2
J gene: TRBJ2-7
clone size: NA
D gene: TRBD2
CDR3 DNA: TGTGCCAGCAGTGACGGGACTAGCGGCTACGAGCAGTACTTC
CDR3 protein: CASSDGTSGYEQYF

V gene: TRBV10-3
J gene: TRBJ1-1
clone size: NA
D gene: NA
CDR3 DNA: TGTGCCATCAGCCCAGGGCTTGTAATGAACACTGAAGCTTTCTTT
CDR3 protein: CAISPGLVMNTEAFF

V gene: TRBV12-3/TRBV12-4
J gene: TRBJ2-3
clone size: NA
D gene: NA
CDR3 DNA: TGTGCCAGCAGGATGACAGATACGCAGTATTTT
CDR3 protein: CASRMTDTQYF

V gene: TRBV5-4
J gene: TRBJ1-3
clone size: NA
D gene: NA
CDR3 DNA: TGTGCCAGCAGCTTGCAGGCCGGAGGAGACACCATATATTTT
CDR3 protein: CASSLQAGGDTIYF

V gene: TRBV15
J gene: TRBJ1-1
clone size: NA
D gene: NA
CDR3 DNA: TGTGCCACCAGCAGAGATCAGGGCACTAACACTGAAGCTTTCTTT
CDR3 protein: CATSRDQGTNTEAFF

V gene: TRBV12-3/TRBV12-4
J gene: TRBJ2-7
clone size: NA
D gene: NA
CDR3 DNA: TGTGCCAGCAGTCCCCGACTTCTTCAGGAGCAGTACTTC
CDR3 protein: CASSPRLLQEQYF

V gene: TRBV5-1
J gene: TRBJ2-2
clone size: NA
D gene: NA
CDR3 DNA: TGCGCCAGCAGTCGGCAGTCCAACTTAGGGGAGCTGTTTTTT
CDR3 protein: CASSRQSNLGELFF